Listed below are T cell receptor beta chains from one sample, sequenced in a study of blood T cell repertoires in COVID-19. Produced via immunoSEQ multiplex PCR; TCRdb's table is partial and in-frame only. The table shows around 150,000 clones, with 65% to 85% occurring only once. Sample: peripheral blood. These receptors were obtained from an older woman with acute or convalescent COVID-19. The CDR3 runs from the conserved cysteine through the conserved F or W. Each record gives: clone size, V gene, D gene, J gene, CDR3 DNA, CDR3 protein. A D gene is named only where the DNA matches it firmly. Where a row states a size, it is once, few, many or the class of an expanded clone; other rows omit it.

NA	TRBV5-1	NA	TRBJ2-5	TGCGCCAGCAGCGCAGGGGCCAGGGAGACCCAGTACTTC	CASSAGARETQYF
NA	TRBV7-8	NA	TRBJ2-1	TGTGCCAGCAGCTTAGAAGCCTACGGGGGCTCCTACAATGAGCAGTTCTTC	CASSLEAYGGSYNEQFF
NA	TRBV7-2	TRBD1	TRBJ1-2	TGTGCCAGCAGCAGGGACAGGGATGGCTACACCTTC	CASSRDRDGYTF
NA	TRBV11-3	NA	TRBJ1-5	TGTGCCAGCAGCTTAGCCGCTCACAGGGTAAACTATCAGCCCCAGCATTTT	CASSLAAHRVNYQPQHF
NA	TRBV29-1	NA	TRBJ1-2	TGCAGCGTTGTAGCCGGAATTAACTATGGCTACACCTTC	CSVVAGINYGYTF
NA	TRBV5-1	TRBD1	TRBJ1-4	TGCGCCAGCAGCCCTGGACAGGGTCGAAGTGAAAAACTGTTTTTT	CASSPGQGRSEKLFF
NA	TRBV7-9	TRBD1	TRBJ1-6	TGTGCCAGCAGCACAGACAGGGGTGGCTATAATTCACCCCTCCACTTT	CASSTDRGGYNSPLHF
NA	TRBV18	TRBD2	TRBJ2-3	TGTGCCAGCTCACTGGGACTAGCGGGTGCCACAGATACGCAGTATTTT	CASSLGLAGATDTQYF
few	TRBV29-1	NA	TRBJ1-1	TGCAGCGTTGGTCGCAGGACTGAAGCTTTCTTT	CSVGRRTEAFF
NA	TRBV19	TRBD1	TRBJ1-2	TGTGCCAGTAGCAGACAGGGATCTTATGGCTACACCTTC	CASSRQGSYGYTF
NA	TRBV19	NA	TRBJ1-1	TGTGCCAGTAGTATAGATCTGAGAAACACTGAAGCTTTCTTT	CASSIDLRNTEAFF
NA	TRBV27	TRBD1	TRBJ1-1	TGTGCCAGCTACCCCAGGGGGGCCTCCCGAAACACTGAAGCTTTCTTT	CASYPRGASRNTEAFF
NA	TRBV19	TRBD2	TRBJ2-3	TGTGCCAGTAGGGGGGAGGGCCGTAGCACAGATACGCAGTATTTT	CASRGEGRSTDTQYF
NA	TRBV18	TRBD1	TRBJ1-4	TGTGCCAGCTCCCAACAGGGGGTTCGAGAAAAACTGTTTTTT	CASSQQGVREKLFF
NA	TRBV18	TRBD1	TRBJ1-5	TGTGCCAGCTCATTGGACAGGGTACATAGCAATCAGCCCCAGCATTTT	CASSLDRVHSNQPQHF
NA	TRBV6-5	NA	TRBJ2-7	TGTGCCAGCAGTCCCCACAGGAGTACCTACGAGCAGTACTTC	CASSPHRSTYEQYF
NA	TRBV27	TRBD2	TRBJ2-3	TGTGCCAGCAGTTTAGCCCCACTAGCGGGAGGCACAGATACGCAGTATTTT	CASSLAPLAGGTDTQYF
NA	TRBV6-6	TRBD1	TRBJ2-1	TGTGCCAGCAGTCCGGGACAGTCGAGCTCCTACAATGAGCAGTTCTTC	CASSPGQSSSYNEQFF
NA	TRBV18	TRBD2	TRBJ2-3	TGTGCCAGCTCACCCCGGACTAGCGGGAGTATATCCGATACGCAGTATTTT	CASSPRTSGSISDTQYF
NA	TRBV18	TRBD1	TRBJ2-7	TGTGCCAGCTCAGAAGGACAGGGGGCCGCGCAGTACTTC	CASSEGQGAAQYF
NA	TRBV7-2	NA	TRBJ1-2	TGTGCCAGCAGCTTATACGGGGAACCGAACTATGGCTACACCTTC	CASSLYGEPNYGYTF
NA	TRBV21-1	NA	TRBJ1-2	TGTGCCAGCAGCAACGGACACGTTAATGGCTACACCTTC	CASSNGHVNGYTF
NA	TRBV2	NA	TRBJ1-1	TGTGCCAGCACCGCGGGATATAACACTGAAGCTTTCTTT	CASTAGYNTEAFF
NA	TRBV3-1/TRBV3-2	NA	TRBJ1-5	TGTGCCAGCAGCCAAGACGGCAATCAGCCCCAGCATTTT	CASSQDGNQPQHF
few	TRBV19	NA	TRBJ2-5	TGTGCCAGTAGTATTGAGGCCTGGGAGACCCAGTACTTC	CASSIEAWETQYF
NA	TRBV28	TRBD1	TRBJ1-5	TGTGCCAGCAGTAACGCCGGGACAGGGGGTTCTCAGCCCCAGCATTTT	CASSNAGTGGSQPQHF
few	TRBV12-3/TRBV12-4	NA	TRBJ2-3	TGTGCCAGCAGTTTTAATCCGACAGATACGCAGTATTTT	CASSFNPTDTQYF
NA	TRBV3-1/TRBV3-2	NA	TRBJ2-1	TGTGCCAGCAGCCATCTTCCGGCGTCCTCGGGGAATGAGCAGTTCTTC	CASSHLPASSGNEQFF
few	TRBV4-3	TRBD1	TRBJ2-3	TGCGCCAGCAGCCACAAGACAGGGGGATCGCCAGATACGCAGTATTTT	CASSHKTGGSPDTQYF
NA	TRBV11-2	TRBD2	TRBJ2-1	TGTGCCAGCAGCCCAGACGTGAGCGGGAGGGTAGCCTATAATGAGCAGTTCTTC	CASSPDVSGRVAYNEQFF
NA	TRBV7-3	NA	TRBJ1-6	TGTGCCAGCAGCTTAACAGGACTCGGCTACGGGGGGGCCCTCCACTTT	CASSLTGLGYGGALHF
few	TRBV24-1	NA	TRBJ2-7	TGTGCCACCAGTACCGGACAGTACAACTCCTACGAGCAGTACTTC	CATSTGQYNSYEQYF
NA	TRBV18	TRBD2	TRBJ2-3	TGTGCCAGCTCACCCGGGACTAGCGCCACAGATACGCAGTATTTT	CASSPGTSATDTQYF
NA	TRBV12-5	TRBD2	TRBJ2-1	TGTGCTAGTGGTTTGCGGGACTACTACAATGAGCAGTTCTTC	CASGLRDYYNEQFF
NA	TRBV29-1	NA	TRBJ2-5	TGCAGCGTTGAGGCAGTCCAAGAGACCCAGTACTTC	CSVEAVQETQYF
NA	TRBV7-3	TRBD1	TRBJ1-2	TGTGCCAGCAGCACGGACAGGGACGATGGCTACACCTTC	CASSTDRDDGYTF
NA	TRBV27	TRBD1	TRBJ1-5	TGTGCCAGCAGACGACAGGGAGGTCAGCCCCAGCATTTT	CASRRQGGQPQHF
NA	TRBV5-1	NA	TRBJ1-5	TGCGCCAGCAGCCCTGGACAGCTCAATCAGCCCCAGCATTTT	CASSPGQLNQPQHF
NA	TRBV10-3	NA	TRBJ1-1	TGTGCCATCAGTGAGTCTACAGTTCCCTTCTTT	CAISESTVPFF
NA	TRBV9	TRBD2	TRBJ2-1	TGTGCCAGCAGCCCCCCCCGGGGGACTAGCGGGAGGGTATACAATGAGCAGTTCTTC	CASSPPRGTSGRVYNEQFF
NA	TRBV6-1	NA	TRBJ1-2	TGTGCCAGCAGTGAGTTTGGGGGGTCTAAGTATGGCTACACCTTC	CASSEFGGSKYGYTF
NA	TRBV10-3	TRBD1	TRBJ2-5	TGTGCCATCAGTGGCGTTGGACAGGGGCAAGAGACCCAGTACTTC	CAISGVGQGQETQYF
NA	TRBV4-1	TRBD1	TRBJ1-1	TGCGCCAGCAGCCCCGCCGGGACAGGGCTCGGGACCACTGAAGCTTTCTTT	CASSPAGTGLGTTEAFF
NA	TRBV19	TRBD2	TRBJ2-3	TGTGCCAGTAGTCCTAGCGGGCTTTCCACAGATACGCAGTATTTT	CASSPSGLSTDTQYF
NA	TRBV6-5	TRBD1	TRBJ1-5	TGTGCCAGCAGGGTAGACAGGGACCAGCCCCAGCATTTT	CASRVDRDQPQHF
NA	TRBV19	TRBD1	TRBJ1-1	TGTGCCAGTAGTATAGCCCCAGGGGGTGAAGCTTTCTTT	CASSIAPGGEAFF
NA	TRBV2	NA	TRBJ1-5	TGTGCCAGCAGCCTAACGGGGTCCGTCAATCAGCCCCAGCATTTT	CASSLTGSVNQPQHF